Here is one T cell receptor beta chain with its context. No antigen is known for it. No base quality values were provided; no much bigger clone lies one nucleotide off. The CDR3 goes from the cysteine to the phenylalanine over 13 residues. Only the CDR3 DNA is retained, 39 bases long and in frame from the first base. Deletion took 1 base off V and 4 bases off J, with a span of 8 bases between the germline ends. CDR1 and CDR2 were assigned from the germline V gene (reference sequence) as LNHDA and SQIVND. Separate from the approximately 670-subject first cohort, the validation cohort of about 110 subjects was the group to which the donors belonged. Library construction relied on the immunoSEQ multiplex PCR assay. Concerning the study's data processing: A statistical classification framework was developed to diagnose cytomegalovirus status using the catalog of TCR beta chain sequences. Here the immuneACCESS table is served through TCRdb, limited to in-frame sequences with V and J called. Missing clones are a known gap in these copies; in checked studies unresolved V genes cover under half, and the rest lacks a known reason. For V, J and clone size, that table is used; D and trimming come from the DNA. The table for this sample lists approximately 120,000 clones; approximately 91% of them were counted only once. The ten most abundant clones make up around 2.1% of the sample.

The data stem from a study of cytomegalovirus exposure and HLA in healthy donors (dated by TCRdb to 2017 to 2019). For context, the study as a whole: According to a later analysis, the approximately 130 validation repertoires were produced on the same platform as the approximately 600 repertoires of the first cohort. The study aimed to test whether signatures of past pathogen exposure could be identified by cataloging public T cell receptors. In addition to the first cohort of 500 to 850 subjects, a separate validation cohort of 120 different subjects was used. To predict cytomegalovirus infection status, the study combined high-throughput TCR immunosequencing, statistical association of individual TCRs with disease status, and machine learning. Overall study results and their limits: All 120 or so repertoires were used to score co-occurrence in the validation cohort in a later analysis, because that analysis had no HLA typing for the cohort. The study gave a list of 150 to 200 TCR beta chains associated with cytomegalovirus. The classifier was reported to diagnose cytomegalovirus status with high specificity and sensitivity in both the original cohort and the validation cohort. In vitro tests confirmed that a few of the cytomegalovirus-associated TCR beta chains recognize cytomegalovirus antigens. The authors suggested that the approach could potentially be extended to other disease states and immunological phenotypes. While some public TCRs were present in many individuals, most TCR sequences turned up only very rarely across donors. Of the cluster scores, about 94% were above 0 in a later analysis, which found that TCRs clustered in the first cohort also tended to co-occur in the 90 to 150 validation repertoires.

This TCR was sampled from a woman in her late teens or twenties in good health and CMV-seronegative. The sequencing input was PBMCs. The receptor chain draws on TRBV19 and TRBJ2-7; TRBD2 is possibly the D segment (6 matching bases). CDR3 protein: CASSIVAGYEQYF. The nucleotide sequence reads as follows: TGTGCCAGTAGTATAGTCGCGGGATACGAGCAGTACTTC.